The 26 T cell receptor beta chains below all came from one sample that was sequenced in a study of T-cell reconstitution after alpha-beta-depleted transplantation in children. Unique molecular identifiers were incorporated into the prepared TCRbeta library. In TCRdb, the PCR reads were re-called with MiXCR into one record per CDR3 protein. The data contain fewer than 400,000 distinct CDR3 sequences, around 25% of them singletons. Sample: PBMCs, mostly from graft donor cells, taken 180 days after TCRalphabeta/CD19-depleted stem cell transplant. The source of these receptors is a male patient between 10 and 17 years old who had a stem cell transplant for acute lymphoblastic leukemia, so the T cells may come from the graft donor.

This clonotype was counted between two and nine times. The rearrangement uses TRBV20-1 and TRBJ2-1; tentatively, D is TRBD2 (5 bases). The V gene lost 5 bases and the J gene lost 10 bases, with 18 bases spanning the gap. The CDR3 runs to 13 residues. The germline gives CDR1 DFQATT, CDR2 SNEGSKA (reference sequence). The CDR3 coding sequence is TGCAGTGCTCCCTATTTAGCGAAACGGGAGCAGTTCTTC. Translating gives CSAPYLAKREQFF.

The J gene is TRBJ2-7, the V gene TRBV7-3; 8 bases agree with TRBD2. This CDR3 region has 14 residues. V gave up 5 bases and J gave up 2 bases; unmatched junction bases: 5. CDR1 SGHTA and CDR2 FQGTGA come from the germline V gene. CDR3 DNA sequence: TGTGCCAGCAGCCCGGGGGGGGCGCCCTACGAGCAGTACTTC. Translated, it gives CASSPGGAPYEQYF.

The CDR3 DNA reads TGTGCCAGCAGTTTCTCTAGCGGGAGAAGCTACAATGAGCAGTTCTTC. This codes for CASSFSSGRSYNEQFF. The chain joins TRBV12-3 or TRBV12-4 to TRBJ2-1; 10 bases agree with TRBD2. V was pared by 3 bases and J by 3 bases, with 5 bases of the junction left unmatched. The CDR3 contains 16 residues.

The rearrangement uses TRBV5-1 and TRBJ2-3; 8 bases are shared with TRBD2. CDR1 is SGHRS and CDR2 is YFSETQ in the germline V gene. V lost 3 bases, J lost 6 bases, and 9 bases stayed unmatched. This CDR3 contains 15 residues. This CDR3 is CASSSPGLDADTQYF. The DNA for the CDR3 is TGCGCCAGCAGCTCACCGGGACTAGACGCGGATACGCAGTATTTT.

The chain is built from TRBV10-2 and TRBJ2-5; D might be TRBD2 (6 bases). V was shortened by 6 bases and J by 2 bases, with 22 bases between the two germline ends. Per germline, CDR1 WSHSY and CDR2 SAAADI. This CDR3 has 17 amino acids. CDR3: CASRRGRGGSPQETQYF. In nucleotides, the CDR3 is TGCGCCAGCAGGCGGGGAAGGGGCGGATCACCTCAAGAGACCCAGTACTTC.

The table lists this clonotype with a few counts. The chain is built from TRBV12-5 and TRBJ2-2; TRBD2 matches at 12 bases. The V and J ends lost 3 bases and 6 bases, in that order; junction bases with no gene match: 5. The CDR3 runs 16 residues. The germline CDR1 and CDR2 sequences are LGHNT and FRNRAP. In DNA, the CDR3 is TGTGCTAGTGGTTTCTTGACTAGCGGGAGCTCCGGGGAGCTGTTTTTT. Translated, it gives CASGFLTSGSSGELFF.

The rearrangement joins TRBV27 to TRBJ1-4; tentative D call: TRBD1 (5 bases). Trimming left V 4 bases short and J 8 bases short, with 17 bases between. This CDR3 has 15 residues. Germline-derived CDR1 and CDR2 are MNHEY and SMNVEV (reference sequence). CDR3 DNA sequence: TGTGCCAGCAGTTCAGACAGTCGATGGGCGGAAAAACTGTTTTTT. Its protein product is CASSSDSRWAEKLFF.

This clonotype was seen only a few times. The rearrangement uses TRBV7-9 and TRBJ1-1; D is undetermined. CDR3 length equals 15 residues. Trimming left V 2 bases short and J 0 bases short, with 10 bases between. Per the germline V gene, CDR1 is SEHNR and CDR2 is FQNEAQ (reference sequence). The chain's CDR3 is CASSLTGTMNTEAFF. CDR3 coding DNA: TGTGCCAGCAGCTTAACGGGCACCATGAACACTGAAGCTTTCTTT.

This clonotype has more than one count but fewer than ten. This chain connects TRBV5-5 to TRBJ1-1, with TRBD1 matching over 7 bases. The germline CDR1 and CDR2 sequences are SGHKS and YYEKEE (reference sequence). The CDR3 consists of 15 residues. V lost 4 bases, J lost 3 bases, and 9 bases stayed unmatched. Here the CDR3 DNA reads TGTGCCAGCAGCCCTAGACAGGGACTTCACACTGAAGCTTTCTTT. Residues: CASSPRQGLHTEAFF.

This clonotype was detected only a few times. This chain links TRBV18 with TRBJ1-1, with a tentative D call TRBD1 (6 bases). V gave up 1 base and J gave up 4 bases, with 13 bases separating them. Germline V gene data show CDR1 as KGHSH and CDR2 as LQKENI. The CDR3 is 15 amino acids. CDR3 DNA: TGTGCCAGCTCACCACGGGGGCTATTAGTCACTGAAGCTTTCTTT. Translated: CASSPRGLLVTEAFF. Full variable domain (outside the CDR3, taken from reference TRBV18 and TRBJ1-1): NAGVMQNPRHLVRRRGQEARLRCSPMKGHSHVYWYRQLPEEGLKFMVYLQKENIIDESGMPKERFSAEFPKEGPSILRIQQVVRGDSAAYFCASSPRGLLVTEAFFGQGTRLTVV.

J is TRBJ2-2 and V is TRBV11-1; TRBD1 might be the D (5 bases). This CDR3 has 18 amino acids. Germline lookup yields CDR1 SGHAT and CDR2 FQDESV (reference sequence). Trimming left V 4 bases short and J 0 bases short, with 18 bases between. The CDR3 loop reads CASSSGHRFFANTGELFF. The CDR3 region has the DNA TGTGCCAGCAGCTCCGGACACCGTTTTTTCGCGAACACCGGGGAGCTGTTTTTT.

This clonotype was found a few times. The DNA of the CDR3 is TGTGCCAGCAGCTTAGGGGGGGGCCCCACAGATACGCAGTATTTT. Translated: CASSLGGGPTDTQYF. This chain joins TRBV7-7 and TRBJ2-3; maybe TRBD2 (7 bases). CDR1 and CDR2 (germline): SSHAT, FNYEAQ (reference sequence). Trimming cost V 1 base and J 2 bases, with 10 bases left between them. The CDR3 sequence is 15 residues long.

The rearrangement links TRBV18 to TRBJ2-7, with 7 positions matching TRBD1. J gave up 11 bases and V 4 bases, and 8 bases lay outside the gene matches. CDR3 length: 12 amino acids. Germline lookup yields CDR1 KGHSH and CDR2 LQKENI. The CDR3 is CASSLDRVIEYF. CDR3 bases: TGTGCCAGCTCACTTGACAGGGTGATAGAGTACTTC.

This clonotype has a count of ten or more. The rearrangement uses TRBV12-3 or TRBV12-4 and TRBJ2-2; 10 nucleotides agree with TRBD1. The CDR3 covers 17 residues. V lost 6 bases and J lost 1; bases outside the gene matches: 8. CDR3 in amino acids: CASSSDRGPRNTGELFF. In DNA, the CDR3 is TGTGCCAGCAGCTCAGACAGGGGGCCTAGGAACACCGGGGAGCTGTTTTTT.

This clonotype occurred many times. The gene calls are TRBV5-1 and TRBJ2-1, with no clear D. The germline V gene encodes CDR1 SGHRS and CDR2 YFSETQ. The CDR3 consists of 15 residues. V was clipped by 4 bases and J by 9 bases, with 20 bases between them. CDR3 DNA: TGCGCCAGCAGCCCCCGCGGTGGAGAGGTTTTTGAGCAGTTCTTC. It specifies CASSPRGGEVFEQFF.

This clonotype showed up just a few times. The chain is built from TRBV7-8 and TRBJ2-1; 8 nucleotides line up with TRBD2. The germline gives CDR1 SGHVS, CDR2 FQNEAQ. CDR3 length: 15 amino acids. Losses at the gene ends were 1 base for V and 9 bases for J; bases not matched to a gene: 8. As DNA, the CDR3 is TGTGCCAGCAGCTTAGGACCGGGACTAGAAAGTGAGCAGTTCTTC. It codes for CASSLGPGLESEQFF.

This clonotype was observed a handful of times. The J gene is TRBJ2-5, the V gene TRBV5-6; TRBD1 agrees at 11 bases. This CDR3 contains 14 residues. V lost 4 bases to trimming and J lost 1 base; unmatched junction nucleotides: 0. Germline CDR1 SGHDT, CDR2 YYEEEE. CDR3 sequence (DNA): TGTGCCAGCAGCGGGACAGGGGGCCAAGAGACCCAGTACTTC. As protein: CASSGTGGQETQYF.

V and J are TRBV20-1 and TRBJ1-5; D is possibly TRBD1 (5 bases). The V gene lost 0 bases and the J gene lost 4 bases, with 13 bases spanning the gap. There are 15 residues in the CDR3. Germline V gives CDR1 DFQATT, CDR2 SNEGSKA (reference sequence). CDR3 loop: CSARDPTGGNQPQHF. The CDR3 bases are TGCAGTGCTAGAGATCCCACGGGGGGGAATCAGCCCCAGCATTTT.

The genes are TRBV19 and TRBJ1-5; 10 bases line up with TRBD1. In germline, CDR1 is LNHDA, CDR2 SQIVND (reference sequence). The CDR3 extends over 16 amino acids. Unmatched junction bases numbered 3, after V lost 2 bases and J lost 2 bases. In DNA form, the CDR3 reads TGTGCCAGTAGTATATGGGACAGGGGTGGCAATCAGCCCCAGCATTTT. This codes for CASSIWDRGGNQPQHF.

In its sample, this clonotype was seen once. One end of the junction varies from germline; a read error may be responsible. The gene calls are TRBV29-1 and TRBJ1-2; D is undetermined. There are 11 residues in the CDR3. The germline CDR1 and CDR2 sequences are SQVTM and ANQGSEA. The CDR3 sequence: CSVVSDYGYPF. The CDR3 coding sequence is TGCAGCGTTGTTTCCGACTATGGCTACCCCTTC.

The chain uses TRBV7-9 and TRBJ1-4, with 9 bases aligning to TRBD1. The V and J ends lost 5 bases and 4 bases, in that order; junction bases with no gene match: 5. The CDR3 extends over 15 amino acids. Germline CDR1 reads SEHNR; CDR2 reads FQNEAQ (reference sequence). Here the CDR3 DNA reads TGTGCCAGCAGCACCCGGGACAGGGATAATGAAAAACTGTTTTTT. This translates into CASSTRDRDNEKLFF.

Points on this clonotype: This may be a read error, as it is one base from a much larger clone. The chain carries TRBV7-9 and TRBJ2-1; D unresolved. The V end was cut by 1 base, the J end by 12 bases, with 4 bases between. This CDR3 region has 10 residues. The germline V gene encodes CDR1 SEHNR and CDR2 FQNEAQ (reference sequence). For the CDR3, the DNA is TGTGCCAGCAGCTTAGTTGGGCAGTTCTTC. Encoded protein: CASSLVGQFF.

The chain employs TRBV6-2 or TRBV6-3 and TRBJ2-5; TRBD2 might be the D (6 bases). The germline gives CDR1 MNHEY, CDR2 SVGEGT. Trimming stripped 5 bases from V and 1 base from J, with 14 bases between. The length of the CDR3 is 15 residues. The CDR3 DNA is TGTGCCAGCAGTACGTTAGCGGCTTTCCAAGAGACCCAGTACTTC. It is translated as CASSTLAAFQETQYF.

The J gene is TRBJ2-7, the V gene TRBV7-9, with 7 bases lining up with TRBD1. Germline lookup yields CDR1 SEHNR and CDR2 FQNEAQ (reference sequence). This CDR3 spans 14 amino acids. Losses at the gene ends were 5 bases for V and 3 bases for J; bases not matched to a gene: 7. The CDR3 here is CASSPRDRLYEQYF. CDR3 coding DNA: TGTGCCAGCAGCCCCCGGGACAGACTCTACGAGCAGTACTTC.

The chain couples TRBV27 to TRBJ2-1, with TRBD2 as a possible D gene (5 bases). V was trimmed by 6 bases and J by 10 bases, leaving 16 bases between them. Germline V gene data show CDR1 as MNHEY and CDR2 as SMNVEV (reference sequence). There are 13 residues in the CDR3. CDR3 bases: TGTGCCAGCAGCCGAGAACTAGGAACGGAGCAGTTCTTC. Its protein is CASSRELGTEQFF.

This clonotype has only a few counts. The chain uses TRBV20-1 and TRBJ1-1, with D possibly TRBD1 on 5 matching bases. V shed 5 bases and J shed 7 bases, with 14 bases lying between them. The CDR3 extends over 12 amino acids. Germline CDR1 reads DFQATT; CDR2 reads SNEGSKA (reference sequence). The CDR3, as DNA: TGCAGTGCTTACGCTTGGGACGGTGAAGCTTTCTTT. Its protein product is CSAYAWDGEAFF.